Presented here are 15 T cell receptor beta chains from one specimen sequenced in a study of technical replicates of blood from a few donors. Clones were sequenced by immunoSEQ multiplex PCR, and TCRdb holds only the in-frame ones, with some missing. The table records approximately 75,000 clones, roughly four fifths of them present only once. Sequencing was performed on PBMCs. The source is a human donor in good health. Some clones in this sample may be carry-over from other donors' samples.

V and J are TRBV18 and TRBJ1-1, with TRBD1 matching over 7 bases. With 5 bases clipped from V and 5 bases from J, the junction kept 5 bases outside the gene matches. This CDR3 has 13 amino acids. Germline CDR1 and CDR2: KGHSH and LQKENI. The CDR3 reads CASSSDRPTEAFF. The CDR3 DNA follows: TGTGCCAGCTCATCGGACAGGCCGACTGAAGCTTTCTTT.

This chain connects TRBV6-5 to TRBJ1-6; 7 nucleotides match TRBD1. The V segment lost 0 bases and the J segment 8 bases; nucleotides outside the gene matches: 4. This CDR3 contains 15 residues. Germline V gene sequence: CDR1 MNHEY, CDR2 SVGAGI. CDR3 sequence (DNA): TGTGCCAGCAGTTACTCGTACGACAGGGATTCACCCCTCCACTTT. Its translation: CASSYSYDRDSPLHF.

The chain joins TRBV30 to TRBJ1-5; TRBD1 might be the D (6 bases). Germline loops: CDR1 GTSNPN, CDR2 SVGIG (reference sequence). The CDR3 is 13 amino acids. Between the trimmed V and J ends, which lost 3 bases and 7 bases, there was a span of 13 bases. The chain's CDR3 is CAWSLGAKQPQHF. CDR3 sequence (DNA): TGTGCCTGGAGCCTGGGGGCCAAACAGCCCCAGCATTTT.

This chain connects TRBV7-6 to TRBJ2-5; 16 positions match TRBD2. The CDR3 totals 19 residues. Looked up from germline, CDR1 is SGHVS and CDR2 is FNYEAQ. The junction had 7 bases not matched to a gene; V was cut back by 2 bases and J by 1 base. The CDR3 DNA sequence: TGTGCCAGCAGCTTATATCCCGGGACTAGCGGGGGGGTCCAAGAGACCCAGTACTTC. This encodes CASSLYPGTSGGVQETQYF.

The rearrangement uses TRBV21-1 and TRBJ2-7; the D call TRBD1 from the table was never checked on the DNA. TRBV21-1 is termed a pseudogene. This CDR3 spans 15 amino acids. CDR3: CASTMGAGPSYEQYF. The CDR3 DNA follows: TGTGCCAGCACAATGGGGGCAGGGCCCTCCTACGAGCAGTACTTC.

This sequence joins TRBV5-4 and TRBJ1-2; 9 bases align to TRBD1. Trimming cost V 4 bases and J 7 bases; bases outside gene matches: 11. This CDR3 comprises 15 residues. CDR1 SGHNT and CDR2 YYREEE come from the germline V gene (reference sequence). This chain's CDR3 is CASSPPRGQGSGYTF. The CDR3, as DNA: TGTGCCAGCAGCCCCCCTCGGGGACAGGGATCTGGCTACACCTTC.

This chain joins TRBV6-6 and TRBJ2-7, with a weak D call TRBD1 (6 bases). Trimming left V 7 bases short and J 4 bases short, with 14 bases between. CDR3 size: 13 residues. Looked up from germline, CDR1 is MNHNY and CDR2 is SVGAGI (reference sequence). In DNA, the CDR3 is TGTGCCAGCACCTTTCAGGGGTCGTACGAGCAGTACTTC. It translates to CASTFQGSYEQYF.

In this sample, this clone turned up once. CDR3 in amino acids: CASSFGTSGYYEQYF. Here the CDR3 DNA reads TGTGCCAGCAGTTTTGGGACTAGCGGTTACTACGAGCAGTACTTC. V gene TRBV27 combines with J gene TRBJ2-7, with 11 bases matching TRBD2. Trimming took 3 bases from V and 3 from J; bases not matched to a gene: 4. There are 15 residues in the CDR3. Germline CDR1 and CDR2: MNHEY and SMNVEV (reference sequence).

The chain is built from TRBV7-8 and TRBJ2-2, with a possible D match to TRBD1 (5 bases). This CDR3 comprises 17 residues. Germline CDR1 and CDR2: SGHVS and FQNEAQ. Between the trimmed V and J ends, which lost 3 bases and 4 bases, there was a span of 18 bases. CDR3 nucleotides: TGTGCCAGCAGCTTTCAAAATGCCAGGGTCACCACCGGGGAGCTGTTTTTT. It translates to CASSFQNARVTTGELFF.

The V gene is TRBV29-1, the J gene TRBJ1-5; D is perhaps TRBD1 (6 bases). The V and J ends lost 7 bases and 2 bases respectively, with 12 bases between them. Per germline, CDR1 SQVTM and CDR2 ANQGSEA. The CDR3 runs to 13 residues. The CDR3 sequence: CSAARQGNQPQHF. The CDR3 DNA reads TGCAGCGCCGCCCGACAGGGCAATCAGCCCCAGCATTTT.

This chain uses TRBV5-1 with TRBJ1-5; D possibly corresponds to TRBD1 (5 bases). CDR1 is SGHRS and CDR2 is YFSETQ in the germline V gene. This CDR3 contains 15 residues. V lost 5 bases and J lost 5, with 17 bases in between. The CDR3 DNA follows: TGCGCCAGCAGTTTGACCGGGGGAGTCCATCAGCCCCAGCATTTT. Translation gives CASSLTGGVHQPQHF. The full variable domain, with the rest looked up from reference TRBV5-1 and TRBJ1-5, is KAGVTQTPRYLIKTRGQQVTLSCSPISGHRSVSWYQQTPGQGLQFLFEYFSETQRNKGNFPGRFSGRQFSNSRSEMNVSTLELGDSALYLCASSLTGGVHQPQHFGDGTRLSIL.

The V call is TRBV5-6, the J call TRBJ2-5; D unresolved. Per germline, CDR1 SGHDT and CDR2 YYEEEE. V shed 0 bases and J shed 0 bases, with 6 bases lying between them. The CDR3 spans 14 residues. The CDR3 region is CASSLVEYQETQYF. The CDR3 nucleotides are TGTGCCAGCAGCTTGGTCGAGTACCAAGAGACCCAGTACTTC.

This rearrangement joins TRBV5-8 to TRBJ2-1; D gene uncertain. The ends were cut back, 0 bases at V and 0 bases at J, with 7 bases in the middle. The CDR3 covers 15 residues. Germline CDR1 is SGHTS and CDR2 is YDEGEE. The CDR3 here is CASSLGPSSYNEQFF. CDR3 nucleotide sequence: TGTGCCAGCAGCTTGGGGCCCAGCTCCTACAATGAGCAGTTCTTC.

The rearrangement uses TRBV18 and TRBJ1-1, with D unclear. CDR1 and CDR2 (germline): KGHSH, LQKENI. The V gene lost 2 bases and the J gene lost 5 bases, with 9 bases spanning the gap. This CDR3 is 13 amino acids long. CDR3 DNA sequence: TGTGCCAGCTCACCAAATTCGGGGACTGAAGCTTTCTTT. Its translation: CASSPNSGTEAFF.

The chain links TRBV5-5 to TRBJ1-1; 9 positions agree with TRBD1. CDR3 length: 15 amino acids. Germline trimming cut 3 bases from V and 6 bases from J; bases unmatched to any gene: 9. Germline V gene data show CDR1 as SGHKS and CDR2 as YYEKEE (reference sequence). CDR3 in amino acids: CASSSGTGWAAEAFF. CDR3 sequence (DNA): TGTGCCAGCAGCTCCGGGACAGGGTGGGCGGCTGAAGCTTTCTTT.